This T cell receptor (beta chain) was sequenced in a study of T cells in narcolepsy. Study-wide context: Donors had narcolepsy type 1 or type 2, or were healthy controls.

CDR1 is SGHTA, CDR2 FQGNSA, per germline. The CDR3 length is 12 residues. Trimming removed 4 bases from V and 4 bases from J, with 8 bases in between. Study observations and caveats: Autoreactive HCRT-specific and TRIB2-specific clonotypes were marked in same-patient CSF-versus-blood CD4+ comparisons. Reportedly, autoreactive clonotypes were serially detected in patients' blood but not controls'.

Some clones are missing from TCRdb's copy, which holds only in-frame ones; the method was immunoSEQ multiplex PCR. The profile shows 20,000 to 25,000 clones, about 83% of them singletons. Concerning this clone itself: The antigen is not known.

The source is a human donor with narcolepsy. The chain is built from TRBV7-2 and TRBJ2-7, with no clear D. The sample was CD45RA- memory CD4+ T cells from PBMCs. The CDR3 sequence is CASSSHPYEQYF. The CDR3 DNA reads TGTGCCAGCAGCTCGCATCCTTACGAGCAGTACTTC.